This T cell receptor beta chain was found in a study of kidney transplant recipient with SARS-CoV-2 infection. One entry per CDR3 protein, called by TCRdb with MiXCR from the reads. Here the sample spans fewer than 250,000 distinct CDR3 sequences, 25% to 35% being singletons. The CDR3 extends over 15 amino acids. The germline V gene has CDR1 KGHSH and CDR2 LQKENI. The V end lost 3 bases, the J end lost 4 bases, and 13 bases lay between the germline ends. This clonotype was seen repeatedly, ten times or more. The specimen was a blood sample, collected at baseline and on approximately day 120 from a kidney transplant recipient. J is TRBJ1-3 and V is TRBV18; D is unclear. The origin of this receptor is a male patient aged 25-45 years who had COVID-19 and was a kidney transplant recipient. Some T cells could come from the graft donor. Here the CDR3 reads CASSPVDPRGNTIYF. Written as DNA, the CDR3 is TGTGCCAGCTCACCGGTCGACCCCCGGGGAAACACCATATATTTT.